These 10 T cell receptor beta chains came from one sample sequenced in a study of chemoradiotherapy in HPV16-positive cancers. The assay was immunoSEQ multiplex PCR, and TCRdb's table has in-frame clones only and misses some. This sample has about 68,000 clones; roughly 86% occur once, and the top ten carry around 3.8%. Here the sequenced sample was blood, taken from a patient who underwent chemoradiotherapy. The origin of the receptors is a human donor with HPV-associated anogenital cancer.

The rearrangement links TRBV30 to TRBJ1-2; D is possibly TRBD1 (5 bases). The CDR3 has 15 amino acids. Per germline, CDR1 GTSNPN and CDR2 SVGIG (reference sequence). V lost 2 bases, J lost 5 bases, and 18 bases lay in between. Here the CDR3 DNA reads TGTGCCTGGAGTATACAACATAGGGGTCATTATGGCTACACCTTC. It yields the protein CAWSIQHRGHYGYTF. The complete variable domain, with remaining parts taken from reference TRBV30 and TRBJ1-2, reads SQTIHQWPATLVQPVGSPLSLECTVEGTSNPNLYWYRQAAGRGLQLLFYSVGIGQISSEVPQNLSASRPQDRQFILSSKKLLLSDSGFYLCAWSIQHRGHYGYTFGSGTRLTVV.

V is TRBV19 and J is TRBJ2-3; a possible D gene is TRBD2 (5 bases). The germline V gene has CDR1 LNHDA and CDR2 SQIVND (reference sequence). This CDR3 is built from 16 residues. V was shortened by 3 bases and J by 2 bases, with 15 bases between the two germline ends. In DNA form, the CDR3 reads TGTGCCAGTAGTATTGGACTGGCGGTTCACACAGATACGCAGTATTTT. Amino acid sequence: CASSIGLAVHTDTQYF.

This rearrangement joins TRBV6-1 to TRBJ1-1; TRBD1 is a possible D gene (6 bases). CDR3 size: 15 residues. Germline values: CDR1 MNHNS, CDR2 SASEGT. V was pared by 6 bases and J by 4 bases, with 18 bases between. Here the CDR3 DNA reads TGTGCCAGCAGCGAACAACAGGGTCGGAGCACTGAAGCTTTCTTT. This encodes CASSEQQGRSTEAFF.

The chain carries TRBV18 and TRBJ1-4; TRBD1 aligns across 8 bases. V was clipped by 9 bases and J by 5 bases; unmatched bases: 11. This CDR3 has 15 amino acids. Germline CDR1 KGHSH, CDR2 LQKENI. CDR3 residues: CASSRDRLENEKLFF. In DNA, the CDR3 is TGTGCCAGTAGCCGGGACAGGTTGGAGAATGAAAAACTGTTTTTT.

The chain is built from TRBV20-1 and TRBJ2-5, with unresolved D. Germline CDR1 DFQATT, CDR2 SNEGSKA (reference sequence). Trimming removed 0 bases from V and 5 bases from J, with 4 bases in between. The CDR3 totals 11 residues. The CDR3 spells CSARDWETQYF. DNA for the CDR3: TGCAGTGCTAGAGATTGGGAGACCCAGTACTTC.

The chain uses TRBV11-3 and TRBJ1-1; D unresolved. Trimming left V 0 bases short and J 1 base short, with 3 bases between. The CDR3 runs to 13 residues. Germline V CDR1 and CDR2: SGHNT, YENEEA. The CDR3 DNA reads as TGTGCCAGCAGCTTAGAGGAGAACACTGAAGCTTTCTTT. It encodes CASSLEENTEAFF.

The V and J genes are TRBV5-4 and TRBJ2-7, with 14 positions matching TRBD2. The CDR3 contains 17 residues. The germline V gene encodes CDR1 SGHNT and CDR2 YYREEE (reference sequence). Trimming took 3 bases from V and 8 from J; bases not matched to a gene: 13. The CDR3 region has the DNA TGTGCCAGCAGCTCCCGCCTGACTAGCGGGGGGGTCGAAAAGCAGTACTTC. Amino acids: CASSSRLTSGGVEKQYF.

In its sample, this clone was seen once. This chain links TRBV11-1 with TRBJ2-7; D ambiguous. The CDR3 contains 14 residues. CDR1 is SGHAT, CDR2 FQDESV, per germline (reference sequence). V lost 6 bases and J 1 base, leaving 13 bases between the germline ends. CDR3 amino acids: CASRKLIGSYEQYF. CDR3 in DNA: TGTGCCAGCAGGAAGCTAATTGGATCCTACGAGCAGTACTTC.

The CDR3 nucleotides are TGTGCCAGCAGCGGGACAGGGGTGGGTCAGCCCCAGCATTTT. Protein: CASSGTGVGQPQHF. V and J are TRBV5-5 and TRBJ1-5; 10 bases are shared with TRBD1. Per germline, CDR1 SGHKS and CDR2 YYEKEE (reference sequence). The CDR3 has 14 amino acids. V lost 4 bases, J lost 6 bases, and 4 bases stayed unmatched.

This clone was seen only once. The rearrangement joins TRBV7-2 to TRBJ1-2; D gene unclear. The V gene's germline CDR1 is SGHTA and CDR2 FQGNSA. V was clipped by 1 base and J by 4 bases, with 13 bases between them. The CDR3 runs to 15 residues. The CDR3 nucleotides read TGTGCCAGCAGCTTAGAGGCGGGCGCGAGCTATGGCTACACCTTC. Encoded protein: CASSLEAGASYGYTF.